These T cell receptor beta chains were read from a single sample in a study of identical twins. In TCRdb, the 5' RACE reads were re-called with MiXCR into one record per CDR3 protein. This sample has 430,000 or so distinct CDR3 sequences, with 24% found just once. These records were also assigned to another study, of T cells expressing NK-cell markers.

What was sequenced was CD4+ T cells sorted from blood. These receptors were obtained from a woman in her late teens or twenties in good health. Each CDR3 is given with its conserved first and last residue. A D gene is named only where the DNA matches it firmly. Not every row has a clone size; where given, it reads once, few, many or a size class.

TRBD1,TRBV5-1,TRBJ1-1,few,CASSSKTGLNTEAFF,TGCGCCAGCAGCTCGAAGACAGGGTTGAACACTGAAGCTTTCTTT
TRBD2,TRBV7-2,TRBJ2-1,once,CASSIQAGRGLYNEQFF,TGTGCCAGCAGCATCCAGGCCGGGAGGGGTCTTTACAATGAGCAGTTCTTC
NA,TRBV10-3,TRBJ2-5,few,CAISESLHQETQYF,TGTGCCATCAGTGAGTCGCTACACCAAGAGACCCAGTACTTC
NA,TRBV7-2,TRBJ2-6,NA,CASSLEWSGANVLTF,TGTGCCAGCAGCTTAGAGTGGTCTGGGGCCAACGTCCTGACTTTC
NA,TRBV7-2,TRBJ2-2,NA,CASSPGGGGELFF,TGTGCCAGCAGCCCAGGGGGGGGCGGGGAGCTGTTTTTT
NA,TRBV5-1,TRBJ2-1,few,CASSLATHNEQFF,TGCGCCAGCAGCTTGGCCACACACAATGAGCAGTTCTTC
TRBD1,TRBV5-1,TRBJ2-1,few,CASSRTGQGFNEQFF,TGCGCCAGCAGCCGAACGGGACAGGGGTTCAATGAGCAGTTCTTC
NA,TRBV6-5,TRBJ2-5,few,CASSYTREGETQYF,TGTGCCAGCAGTTACACCAGGGAAGGGGAGACCCAGTACTTC
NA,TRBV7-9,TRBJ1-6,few,CASSYVGQGNSPLHF,TGTGCCAGCAGCTATGTCGGGCAAGGGAATTCACCCCTCCACTTT
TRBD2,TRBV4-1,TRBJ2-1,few,CASSQEGGRAYNEQFF,TGCGCCAGCAGCCAAGAGGGCGGGAGGGCCTACAATGAGCAGTTCTTC
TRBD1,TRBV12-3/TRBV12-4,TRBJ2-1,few,CASIPQGTGTGYHEQFF,TGTGCCAGCATTCCACAAGGAACCGGGACAGGGTATCATGAGCAGTTCTTC
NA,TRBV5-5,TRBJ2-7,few,CASSLFGVEQYF,TGTGCCAGCAGCTTGTTTGGCGTCGAGCAGTACTTC
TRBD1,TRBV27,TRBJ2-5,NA,CASSLRGGRETQYF,TGTGCCAGCAGTTTACGAGGGGGCAGGGAGACCCAGTACTTC
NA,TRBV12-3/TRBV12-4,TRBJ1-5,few,CASSLSEQPQHF,TGTGCCAGCAGTTTGTCCGAACAGCCCCAGCATTTT
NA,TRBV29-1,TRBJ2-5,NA,CSVREGLTRGTQYF,TGCAGCGTCCGCGAGGGACTTACGCGGGGGACCCAGTACTTC
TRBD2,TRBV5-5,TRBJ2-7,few,CASSFSGTSGRYEQYF,TGTGCCAGCAGCTTCTCCGGGACTAGCGGCCGCTACGAGCAGTACTTC
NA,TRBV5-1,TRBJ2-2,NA,CASSFGPADTGELFF,TGCGCCAGCAGCTTCGGCCCAGCGGACACCGGGGAGCTGTTTTTT
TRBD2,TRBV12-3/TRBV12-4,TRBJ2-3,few,CASSIQLAGDTQYF,TGTGCCAGCAGTATACAGCTAGCGGGAGATACGCAGTATTTT
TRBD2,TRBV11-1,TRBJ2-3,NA,CASSSPEIAGGPTDTQYF,TGTGCCAGCAGCTCCCCTGAGATAGCGGGAGGTCCCACAGATACGCAGTATTTT
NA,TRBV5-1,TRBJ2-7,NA,CASSLTATGAGHYEQYF,TGCGCCAGCAGCTTAACTGCGACGGGCGCGGGCCACTACGAGCAGTACTTC
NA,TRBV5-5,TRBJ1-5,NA,CASSSETGRMGNQPQHF,TGTGCCAGCAGCTCAGAGACGGGGAGAATGGGCAATCAGCCCCAGCATTTT
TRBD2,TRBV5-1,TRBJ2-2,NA,CASSFYRGDTGELFF,TGCGCCAGCAGCTTTTATCGGGGGGACACCGGGGAGCTGTTTTTT
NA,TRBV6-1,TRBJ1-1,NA,CASSVRGDRTEAFF,TGTGCCAGCAGTGTAAGGGGGGATAGGACTGAAGCTTTCTTT
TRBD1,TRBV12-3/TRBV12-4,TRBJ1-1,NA,CASSLRQGVTEAFF,TGTGCCAGCAGTTTAAGGCAGGGGGTAACTGAAGCTTTCTTT
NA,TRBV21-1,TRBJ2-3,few,CASSLQGTSATDTQYF,TGTGCCAGCAGCCTCCAGGGGACTAGCGCTACAGATACGCAGTATTTT
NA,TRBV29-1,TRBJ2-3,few,CSVRGGASTDTQYF,TGCAGCGTGCGCGGGGGCGCCTCCACAGATACGCAGTATTTT